This T cell receptor beta chain was recovered during a study of CXCR3-negative and CXCR3-positive naive CD8 T cells. Study information: The total count of TRB reads reached 120 million to 150 million, and each library contributed about 1.5 +/- 0.3 million. Study results and caveats: Expression of CXCR3 was partially reduced after cryopreservation, and fresh PBMCs were used in most assays. Naive CXCR3-positive cells had TRB CDR3s more hydrophobic than those of CXCR3-negative naive cells. TRBV-TRBJ usage matched between naive CXCR3-negative and CXCR3-positive cells but not between memory cells.

A note on this clonotype: No antigen is known for it.

Naive CD8+ T cells showed CD45RO-CCR7+CD27+CD95-. All TRB cDNA libraries came from 5' RACE performed with UMI labels. TCRdb reanalyzed the 5' RACE reads, giving one entry per CDR3 protein sequence and no DNA. Across around 120,000 distinct CDR3 sequences, the top ten clones capture under 0.75% of the sample. This CDR3 has 14 amino acids. Germline CDR1 is SGHRS and CDR2 is YFSETQ. The chain employs TRBV5-1 and TRBJ2-4; TCRdb indicates TRBD1, and absent DNA this call remains unverified. The sample was naive CXCR3+ CD8+ T cells from blood. The subset: CD45RO-CCR7+CD27+CD95- naive CD8+ T cells expressing CXCR3 (TNR3+). This TCR derives from a human donor in good health. Some clones in this sample may be carry-over from other donors' samples. CDR3 residues: CASRTEIAKNIQYF.